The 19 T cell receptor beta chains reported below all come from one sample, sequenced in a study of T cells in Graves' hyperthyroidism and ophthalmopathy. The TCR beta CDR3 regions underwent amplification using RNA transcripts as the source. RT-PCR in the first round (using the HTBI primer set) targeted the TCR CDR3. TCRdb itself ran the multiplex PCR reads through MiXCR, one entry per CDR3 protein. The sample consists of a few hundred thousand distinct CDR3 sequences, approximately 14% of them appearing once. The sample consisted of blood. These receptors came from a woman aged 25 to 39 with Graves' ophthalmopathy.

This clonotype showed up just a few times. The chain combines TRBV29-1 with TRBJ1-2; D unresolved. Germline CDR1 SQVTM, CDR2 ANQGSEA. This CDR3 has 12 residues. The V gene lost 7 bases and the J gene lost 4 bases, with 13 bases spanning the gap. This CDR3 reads CSGEQTPYGYTF. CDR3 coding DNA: TGCAGCGGGGAACAGACGCCCTATGGCTACACCTTC.

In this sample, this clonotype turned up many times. CDR3 amino acids: CASSPEYRVNEQFF. The CDR3 coding sequence is TGTGCCAGCAGCCCTGAGTACCGGGTCAATGAGCAGTTCTTC. The rearrangement joins TRBV2 to TRBJ2-1; D call uncertain. CDR1 is SNHLY and CDR2 is FYNNEI in the germline V gene. The CDR3 length is 14 residues. With 6 bases removed from V and 6 bases from J, the gap between germline ends came to 15 bases.

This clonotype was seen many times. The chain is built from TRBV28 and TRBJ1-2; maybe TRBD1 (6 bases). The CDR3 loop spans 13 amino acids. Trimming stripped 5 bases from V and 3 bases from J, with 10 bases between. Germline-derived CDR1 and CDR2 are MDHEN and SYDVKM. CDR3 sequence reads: CASSRRGDYGYTF. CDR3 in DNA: TGTGCCAGCAGTCGGAGGGGGGACTATGGCTACACCTTC.

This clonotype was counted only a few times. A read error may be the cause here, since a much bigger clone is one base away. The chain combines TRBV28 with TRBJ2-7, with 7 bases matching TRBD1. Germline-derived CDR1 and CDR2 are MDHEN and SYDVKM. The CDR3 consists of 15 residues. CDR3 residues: CASSAGTVFSYEQHF. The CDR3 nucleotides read TGTGCCAGCAGTGCCGGGACAGTCTTCTCCTACGAGCAGCACTTC.

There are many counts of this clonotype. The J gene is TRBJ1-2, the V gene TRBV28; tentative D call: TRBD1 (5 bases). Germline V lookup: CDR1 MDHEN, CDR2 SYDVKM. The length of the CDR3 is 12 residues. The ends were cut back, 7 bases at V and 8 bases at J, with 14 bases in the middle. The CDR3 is CASTLGRGGYTF. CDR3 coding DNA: TGTGCCAGCACCTTAGGCCGGGGGGGCTACACCTTC.

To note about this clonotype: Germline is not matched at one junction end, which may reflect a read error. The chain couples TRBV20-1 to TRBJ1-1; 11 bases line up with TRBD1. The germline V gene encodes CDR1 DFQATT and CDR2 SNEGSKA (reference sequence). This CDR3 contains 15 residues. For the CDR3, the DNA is TGCAGTGCCAGAGATCCGGGACAGGGGGACACTGAAGCTTTCTTT. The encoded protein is CSARDPGQGDTEAFF.

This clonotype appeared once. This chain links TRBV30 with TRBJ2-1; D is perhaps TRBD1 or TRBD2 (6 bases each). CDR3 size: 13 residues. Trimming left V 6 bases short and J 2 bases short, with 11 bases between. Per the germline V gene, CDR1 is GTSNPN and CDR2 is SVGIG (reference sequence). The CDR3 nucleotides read TGTGCCTGCCTGGGGGGCCCCTACAATGAGCAGTTCTTC. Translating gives CACLGGPYNEQFF.

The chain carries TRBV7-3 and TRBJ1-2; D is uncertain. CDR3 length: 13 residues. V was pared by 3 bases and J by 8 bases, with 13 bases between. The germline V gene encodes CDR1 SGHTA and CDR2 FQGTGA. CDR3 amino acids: CASSFSGGRGYTF. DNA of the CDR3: TGTGCCAGCAGCTTTTCTGGAGGGCGAGGCTACACCTTC.

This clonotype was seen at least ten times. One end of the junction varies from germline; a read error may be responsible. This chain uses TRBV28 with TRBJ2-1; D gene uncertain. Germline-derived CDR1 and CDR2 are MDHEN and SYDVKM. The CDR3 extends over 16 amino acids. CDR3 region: CASTLGGIPSFNEQFF. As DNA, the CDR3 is TGTGCCAGCACCCTTGGTGGGATCCCTTCCTTCAATGAGCAGTTCTTC. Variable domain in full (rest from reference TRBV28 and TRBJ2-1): DVKVTQSSRYLVKRTGEKVFLECVQDMDHENMFWYRQDPGLGLRLIYFSYDVKMKEKGDIPEGYSVSREKKERFSLILESASTNQTSMYLCASTLGGIPSFNEQFFGPGTRLTVL.

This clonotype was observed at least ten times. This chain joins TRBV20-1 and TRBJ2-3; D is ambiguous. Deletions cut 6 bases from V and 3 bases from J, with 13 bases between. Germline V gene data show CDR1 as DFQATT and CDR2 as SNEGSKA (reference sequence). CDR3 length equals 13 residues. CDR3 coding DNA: TGCAGTGCAATTCTGGGCTCAACAGATACGCAGTATTTT. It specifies CSAILGSTDTQYF.

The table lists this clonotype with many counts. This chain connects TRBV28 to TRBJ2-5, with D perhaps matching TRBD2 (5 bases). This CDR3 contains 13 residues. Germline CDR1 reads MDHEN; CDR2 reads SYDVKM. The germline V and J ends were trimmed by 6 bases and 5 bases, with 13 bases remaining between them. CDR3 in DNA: TGTGCCAGCAGCGAGGGTTTTCGGGAGACCCAGTACTTC. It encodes CASSEGFRETQYF.

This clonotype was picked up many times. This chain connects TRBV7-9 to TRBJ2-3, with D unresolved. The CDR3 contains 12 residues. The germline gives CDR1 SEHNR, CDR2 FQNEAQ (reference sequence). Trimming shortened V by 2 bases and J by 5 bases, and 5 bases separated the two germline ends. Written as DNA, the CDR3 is TGTGCCAGCAGCTTAATCGGAGATACGCAGTATTTT. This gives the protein CASSLIGDTQYF. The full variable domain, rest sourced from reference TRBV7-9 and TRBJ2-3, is DTGVSQNPRHKITKRGQNVTFRCDPISEHNRLYWYRQTLGQGPEFLTYFQNEAQLEKSRLLSDRFSAERPKGSFSTLEIQRTEQGDSAMYLCASSLIGDTQYFGPGTRLTVL.

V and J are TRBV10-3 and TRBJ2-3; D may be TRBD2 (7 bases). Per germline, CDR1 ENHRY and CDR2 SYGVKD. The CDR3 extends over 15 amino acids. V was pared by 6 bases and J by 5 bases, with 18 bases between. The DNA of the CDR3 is TGTGCCATCAGGGGGGGCGGGGGAGGGGAAGATACGCAGTATTTT. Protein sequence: CAIRGGGGGEDTQYF.

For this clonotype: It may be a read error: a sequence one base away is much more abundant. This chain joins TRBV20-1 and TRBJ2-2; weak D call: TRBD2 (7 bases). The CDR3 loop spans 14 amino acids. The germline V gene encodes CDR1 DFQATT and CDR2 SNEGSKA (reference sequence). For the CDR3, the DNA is TGCAGTGCTAGAGTGGGCGGGGGCGCCGGGGTGCTGTTTTTT. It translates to CSARVGGGAGVLFF.

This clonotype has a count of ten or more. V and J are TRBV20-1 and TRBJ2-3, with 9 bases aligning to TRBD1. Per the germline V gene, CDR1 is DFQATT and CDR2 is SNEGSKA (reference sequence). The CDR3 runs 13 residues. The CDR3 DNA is TGCAGGGCGGGACAACAGGGGGCGGATACGCAGTATTTT. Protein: CRAGQQGADTQYF.

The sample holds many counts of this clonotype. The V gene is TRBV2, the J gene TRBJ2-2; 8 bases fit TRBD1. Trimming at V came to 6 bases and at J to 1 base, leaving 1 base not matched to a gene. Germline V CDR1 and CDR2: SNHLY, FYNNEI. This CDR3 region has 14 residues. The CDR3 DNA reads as TGTGCCAGCAGGGGGACAGGGAACACCGGGGAGCTGTTTTTT. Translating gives CASRGTGNTGELFF.

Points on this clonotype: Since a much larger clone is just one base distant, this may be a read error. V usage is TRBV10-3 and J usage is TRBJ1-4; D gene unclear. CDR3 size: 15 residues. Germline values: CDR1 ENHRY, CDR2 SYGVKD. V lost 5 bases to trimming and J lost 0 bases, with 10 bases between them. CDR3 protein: CAISLDPATNEKLFF. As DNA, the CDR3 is TGTGCCATCAGTTTGGACCCGGCAACTAATGAAAAACTGTTTTTT.

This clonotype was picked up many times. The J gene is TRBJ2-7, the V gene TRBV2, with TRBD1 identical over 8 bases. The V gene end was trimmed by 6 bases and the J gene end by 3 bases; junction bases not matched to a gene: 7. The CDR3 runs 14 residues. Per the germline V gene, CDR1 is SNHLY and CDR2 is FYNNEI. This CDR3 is CASRNWTGSYEQYF. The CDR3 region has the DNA TGTGCCAGCAGAAACTGGACAGGGAGCTACGAGCAGTACTTC.

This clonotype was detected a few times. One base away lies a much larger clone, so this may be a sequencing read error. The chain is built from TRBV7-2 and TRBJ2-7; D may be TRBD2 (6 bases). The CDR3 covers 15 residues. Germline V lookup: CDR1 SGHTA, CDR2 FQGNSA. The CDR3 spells CASSFQRGSGYVQYF. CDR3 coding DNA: TGTGCCAGCAGCTTCCAACGGGGGTCCGGCTACGTGCAGTACTTC. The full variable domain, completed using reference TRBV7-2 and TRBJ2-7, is GAGVSQSPSNKVTEKGKDVELRCDPISGHTALYWYRQSLGQGLEFLIYFQGNSAPDKSGLPSDRFSAERTGGSVSTLTIQRTQQEDSAVYLCASSFQRGSGYVQYFGPGTRLTVT.